The clone carrying this TCR beta chain has ten or more counts. Its antigen is as yet unknown. Regions amplified from RNA transcripts were the TCR beta CDR3 regions. The HTBI primer set drove a first-round RT-PCR of the TCR CDR3. TCRdb redid the calling of the multiplex PCR reads with MiXCR, one entry per CDR3 protein. The data contain over 200,000 distinct CDR3 sequences, roughly 15% of them singletons. The record originates from a study of T cells in Graves' hyperthyroidism and ophthalmopathy. As for the study in general: Blood was drawn when the patient was first diagnosed and still untreated. Study results and caveats: Ophthalmopathy was told apart from stable hyperthyroidism by a 13 V-J model.

Uncontrolled infection, other autoimmune disease, pregnancy or lactation barred patients from enrollment. Germline CDR1 ENHRY, CDR2 SYGVKD. The CDR3 loop spans 15 amino acids. V shed 3 bases and J 2 bases; nucleotides not matched to a gene: 5. Sequenced: blood. V and J are TRBV10-3 and TRBJ2-3; 7 nucleotides match TRBD1. The receptor comes from a woman in her thirties or forties with Graves' hyperthyroidism that later progressed to Graves' ophthalmopathy. This chain's CDR3 is CAISDRDRVTDTQYF. CDR3 DNA: TGTGCCATCAGTGACCGGGACAGAGTCACAGATACGCAGTATTTT.